Given below is one T cell receptor beta chain in context. The antigen remains undetermined. This sample was taken from a study of cytomegalovirus exposure and HLA in healthy donors. Study-wide results and caveats: Three CMV-associated chains proved CMV antigen-specific in vitro.

CDR1 and CDR2 from the germline V gene are LGHNT and FRNRAP. CDR3 size: 15 residues. V lost 0 bases, J lost 2 bases, and 4 bases stayed unmatched. With 60 Vbeta and 13 Jbeta primers, the PCR was carried out. Clones were sequenced by immunoSEQ multiplex PCR, and TCRdb holds only the in-frame ones, with some missing. The repertoire holds about 170,000 clones, 60% to 85% seen once, with about 0.8% in the top ten. The sample consisted of PBMCs. V gene TRBV12-5 combines with J gene TRBJ2-7; TRBD1 aligns across 7 bases. This clonotype originated in a female donor in good health and CMV-seronegative. CDR3 bases: TGTGCTAGTGGTTTGGTAGGGGGACAGACCTACGAGCAGTACTTC. Translation gives CASGLVGGQTYEQYF.